This entry concerns a single TCR beta chain. Trimming shortened V by 3 bases and J by 4 bases, and 8 bases separated the two germline ends. There are 13 residues in the CDR3. Germline assignment: CDR1 SGHDT and CDR2 YYEEEE. This sample stems from a study of cytomegalovirus exposure and HLA in healthy donors. The PCR had 60 Vbeta and 13 Jbeta primers. Data came from immunoSEQ multiplex PCR; TCRdb stores just in-frame clones and leaves some out. The table has roughly 160,000 clones, approximately 88% seen once. This clonotype was obtained from a boy aged 2 to 9 in good health and CMV-seronegative. Sequenced material: PBMCs. The V and J genes are TRBV5-6 and TRBJ1-3; D uncertain. The CDR3 sequence is CASSSGLGNTIYF. For the CDR3, the DNA is TGTGCCAGCAGCTCAGGACTGGGAAACACCATATATTTT.